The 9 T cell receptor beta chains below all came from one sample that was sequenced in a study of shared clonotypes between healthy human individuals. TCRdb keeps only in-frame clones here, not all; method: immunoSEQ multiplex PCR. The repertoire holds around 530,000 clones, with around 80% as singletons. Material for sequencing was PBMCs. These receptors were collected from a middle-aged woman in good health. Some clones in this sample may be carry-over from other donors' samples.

The CDR3 coding sequence is TGTGCCAGCCTAGGAAGGGGTGGGTACGAAGCTTTCTTT. Translating it yields CASLGRGGYEAFF. The chain links TRBV2 to TRBJ1-1, with a tentative D call TRBD1 (5 bases). The germline V gene has CDR1 SNHLY and CDR2 FYNNEI. Trimming removed 8 bases at V and 8 bases at J, with 18 bases between. The CDR3 has 13 residues.

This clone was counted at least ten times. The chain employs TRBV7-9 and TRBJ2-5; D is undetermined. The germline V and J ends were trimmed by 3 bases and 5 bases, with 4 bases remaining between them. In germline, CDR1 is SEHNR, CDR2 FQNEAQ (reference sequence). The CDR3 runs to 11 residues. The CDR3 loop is CASSLAETQYF. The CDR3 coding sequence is TGTGCCAGCAGCTTGGCGGAGACCCAGTACTTC.

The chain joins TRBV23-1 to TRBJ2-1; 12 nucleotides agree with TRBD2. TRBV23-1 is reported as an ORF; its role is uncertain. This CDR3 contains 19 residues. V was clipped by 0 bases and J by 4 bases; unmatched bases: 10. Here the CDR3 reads CASSQSPLTSGGFYNEQFF. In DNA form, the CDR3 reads TGCGCCAGCAGTCAATCTCCGCTGACTAGCGGGGGTTTTTACAATGAGCAGTTCTTC.

CDR3 residues: CASSFGGQGNEQFF. The CDR3 bases are TGTGCCAGCAGCTTTGGGGGACAGGGCAATGAGCAGTTCTTC. This chain connects TRBV7-9 to TRBJ2-1, with 9 bases lining up with TRBD1. V gave up 3 bases and J gave up 6 bases; unmatched junction bases: 3. This CDR3 is 14 amino acids long. The germline V gene encodes CDR1 SEHNR and CDR2 FQNEAQ (reference sequence).

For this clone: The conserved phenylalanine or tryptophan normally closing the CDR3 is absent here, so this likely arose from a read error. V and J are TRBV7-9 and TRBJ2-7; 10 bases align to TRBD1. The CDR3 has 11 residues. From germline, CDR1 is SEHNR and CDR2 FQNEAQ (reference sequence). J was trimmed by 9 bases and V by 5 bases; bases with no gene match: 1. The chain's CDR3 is CASSRDRGQYL. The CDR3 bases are TGTGCCAGCAGCAGGGACAGGGGGCAGTACCTC.

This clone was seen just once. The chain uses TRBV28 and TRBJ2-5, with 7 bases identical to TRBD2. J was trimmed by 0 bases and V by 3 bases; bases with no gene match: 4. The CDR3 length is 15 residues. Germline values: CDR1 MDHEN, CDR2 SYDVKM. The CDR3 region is CASSLSAGDQETQYF. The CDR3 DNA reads TGTGCCAGCAGTTTGTCGGCGGGAGACCAAGAGACCCAGTACTTC.

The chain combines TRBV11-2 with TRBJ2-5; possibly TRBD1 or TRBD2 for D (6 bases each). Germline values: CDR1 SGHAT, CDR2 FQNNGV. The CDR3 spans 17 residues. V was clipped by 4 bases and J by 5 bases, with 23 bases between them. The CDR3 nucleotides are TGTGCCAGCAGCTCACTACGGGGGCGTGGGCCGGTGGAGACCCAGTACTTC. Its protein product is CASSSLRGRGPVETQYF.

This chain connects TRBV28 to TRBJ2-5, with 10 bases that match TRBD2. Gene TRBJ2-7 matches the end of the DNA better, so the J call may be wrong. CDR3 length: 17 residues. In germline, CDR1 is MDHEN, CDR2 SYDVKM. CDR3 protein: CASSRRIQSGRAYEQYF. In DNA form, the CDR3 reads TGTGCCAGCAGTAGACGTATCCAAAGCGGGAGGGCCTACGAGCAGTACTTC.

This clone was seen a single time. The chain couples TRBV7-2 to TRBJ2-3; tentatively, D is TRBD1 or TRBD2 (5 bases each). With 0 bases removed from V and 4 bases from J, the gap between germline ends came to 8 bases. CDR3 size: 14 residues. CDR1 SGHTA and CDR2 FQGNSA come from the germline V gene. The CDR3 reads CASSLARGADTQYF. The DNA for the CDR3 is TGTGCCAGCAGCTTAGCGAGAGGGGCAGATACGCAGTATTTT.